This TCR beta chain was sequenced for a study of metastatic and nonmetastatic thyroid tumors. Across the whole study: It was across blood and tumor or nodule tissue from malignant and benign thyroid patients that repertoires were compared.

Note on this clone: Relative to the germline gene, one junction end is altered; a read error may explain this.

Original handling: The study built a papillary thyroid cancer distant-metastasis classifier from CDR3 differences across clinicopathological groups. TCRdb reprocessed the PCR reads using MiXCR. The V and J calls reflect TCRdb's pipeline rather than the authors' work. The sample yields roughly 29,000 clones, more than 20% seen once. Germline-derived CDR1 and CDR2 are SGHRS and YFSETQ. The CDR3 has 14 amino acids. Each patient came to thyroid surgery without any prior treatment (of any kind). This chain connects TRBV5-1 to TRBJ1-2; D call uncertain. The sequenced sample consisted of blood. The source of this sequence is a female donor with papillary thyroid cancer or a benign thyroid nodule (not recorded which). Some clones in this sample may be carry-over from other donors' samples. The CDR3, as DNA: TGCGCCAGCAGCCCAGGTCCAGGCAATTATGGGCAGCTCTTC. Encoded protein: CASSPGPGNYGQLF.